This TCR beta chain was captured by sequencing in a study of blood T cell repertoires in COVID-19. Across the whole study: PBMCs, B-cell-depleted T cells, or T cells were the source of the cDNA or gDNA that made up the material.

Recruits, aged roughly 18 to 95 years, lived in 20 to 30 US areas. Measured with immunoSEQ multiplex PCR; TCRdb has only the in-frame clones, and not every one. The data show 270,000 or so clones, more than 75% seen once. The CDR3 has 16 amino acids. Per the germline V gene, CDR1 is MNHEY and CDR2 is SMNVEV (reference sequence). V lost 5 bases to trimming and J lost 6 bases, with 20 bases between them. This sequence joins TRBV27 and TRBJ2-1; D is unresolved. The sequencing sample was made of PBMCs or T cells enriched from blood (not recorded which). The receptor comes from a woman younger than 30 who had recovered from COVID-19. CDR3 coding DNA: TGTGCCAGCAGTCCCCTTATCCTGGGCGCCCTCAATGAGCAGTTCTTC. This translates into CASSPLILGALNEQFF.